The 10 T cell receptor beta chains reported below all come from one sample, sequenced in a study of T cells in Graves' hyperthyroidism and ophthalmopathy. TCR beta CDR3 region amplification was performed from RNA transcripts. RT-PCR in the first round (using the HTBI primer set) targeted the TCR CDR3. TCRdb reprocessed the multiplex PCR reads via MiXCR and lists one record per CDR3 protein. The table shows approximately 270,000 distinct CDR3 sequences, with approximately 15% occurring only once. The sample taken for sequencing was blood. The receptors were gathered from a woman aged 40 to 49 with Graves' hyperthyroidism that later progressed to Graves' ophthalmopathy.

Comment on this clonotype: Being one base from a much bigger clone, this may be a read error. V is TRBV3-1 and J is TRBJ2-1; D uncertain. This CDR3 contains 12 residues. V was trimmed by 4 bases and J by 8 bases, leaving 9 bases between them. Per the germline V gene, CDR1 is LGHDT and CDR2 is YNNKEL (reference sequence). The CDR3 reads CASSRGNDEQFF. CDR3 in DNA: TGTGCCAGCAGCCGTGGGAACGATGAGCAGTTCTTC.

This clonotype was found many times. CDR3 bases: TGTGCCAGCAGTTTCACCCTCCGAGACACCCAGTACTTC. Translated, it gives CASSFTLRDTQYF. The chain employs TRBV27 and TRBJ2-5; D uncertain. The germline CDR1 and CDR2 sequences are MNHEY and SMNVEV (reference sequence). The CDR3 runs to 13 residues. The V gene lost 3 bases and the J gene lost 8 bases, with 13 bases spanning the gap.

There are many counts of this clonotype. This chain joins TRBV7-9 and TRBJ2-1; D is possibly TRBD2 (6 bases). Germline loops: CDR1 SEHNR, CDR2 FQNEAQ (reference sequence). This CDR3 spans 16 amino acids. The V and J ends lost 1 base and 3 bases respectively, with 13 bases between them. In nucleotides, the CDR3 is TGTGCCAGCAGCTTAGTGGTGGGACTCGACTACAATGAGCAGTTCTTC. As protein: CASSLVVGLDYNEQFF.

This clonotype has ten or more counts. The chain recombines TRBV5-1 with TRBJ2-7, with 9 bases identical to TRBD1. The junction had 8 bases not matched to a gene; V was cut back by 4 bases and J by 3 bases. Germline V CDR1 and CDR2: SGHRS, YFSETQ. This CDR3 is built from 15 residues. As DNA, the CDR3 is TGCGCCAGCAGCCTACAGGGACAGGGAAACTACGAGCAGTACTTC. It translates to CASSLQGQGNYEQYF.

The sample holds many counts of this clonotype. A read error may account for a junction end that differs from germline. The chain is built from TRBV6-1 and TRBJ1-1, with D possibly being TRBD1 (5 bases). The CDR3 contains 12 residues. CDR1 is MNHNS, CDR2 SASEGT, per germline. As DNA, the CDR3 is TGTGCCAGTGGGGGACGGTACACTGAAGTTTTCTTT. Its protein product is CASGGRYTEVFF.

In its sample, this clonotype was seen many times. CDR3 amino acids: CASGRYNEQFF. CDR3 sequence (DNA): TGTGCCAGCGGGAGATACAATGAGCAGTTCTTC. V usage is TRBV11-3 and J usage is TRBJ2-1; tentatively, D is TRBD2 (5 bases). Germline V gene data show CDR1 as SGHNT and CDR2 as YENEEA. Trimming removed 8 bases at V and 4 bases at J, with 6 bases between. The CDR3 is made up of 11 amino acids.

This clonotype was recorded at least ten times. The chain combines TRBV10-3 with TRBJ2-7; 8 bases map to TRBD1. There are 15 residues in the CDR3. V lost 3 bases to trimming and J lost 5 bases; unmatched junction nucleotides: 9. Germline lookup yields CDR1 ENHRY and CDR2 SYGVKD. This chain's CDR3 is CAISDPGQGRDEQYF. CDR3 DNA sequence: TGTGCCATCAGTGACCCCGGACAGGGACGGGACGAGCAGTACTTC.

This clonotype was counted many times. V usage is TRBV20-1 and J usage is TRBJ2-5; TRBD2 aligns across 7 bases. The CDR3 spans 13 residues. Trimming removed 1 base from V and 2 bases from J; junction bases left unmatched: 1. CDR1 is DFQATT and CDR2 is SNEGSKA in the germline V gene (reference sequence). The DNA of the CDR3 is TGCAGTGCTAGAGGGACTAGTCAAGAGACCCAGTACTTC. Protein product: CSARGTSQETQYF.

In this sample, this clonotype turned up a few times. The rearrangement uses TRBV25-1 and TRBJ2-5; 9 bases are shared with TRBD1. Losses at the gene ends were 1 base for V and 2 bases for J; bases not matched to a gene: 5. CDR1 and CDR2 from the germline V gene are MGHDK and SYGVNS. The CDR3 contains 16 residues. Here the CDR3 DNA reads TGTGCCAGCAGTGAATTCGGGACAGGGAGGCAAGAGACCCAGTACTTC. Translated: CASSEFGTGRQETQYF.

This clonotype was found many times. CDR3 nucleotide sequence: TGTGCCAGCAGGTGGCCTAGCGGGAGCTCCTACGAGCAGTACTTC. Protein: CASRWPSGSSYEQYF. V usage is TRBV2 and J usage is TRBJ2-7; 10 bases are a match to TRBD2. This CDR3 contains 15 residues. The germline CDR1 and CDR2 sequences are SNHLY and FYNNEI. V shed 6 bases, J shed 0 bases, and the junction held 5 bases outside the gene matches. Complete variable domain (other parts from reference TRBV2 and TRBJ2-7): EPEVTQTPSHQVTQMGQEVILRCVPISNHLYFYWYRQILGQKVEFLVSFYNNEISEKSEIFDDQFSVERPDGSNFTLKIRSTKLEDSAMYFCASRWPSGSSYEQYFGPGTRLTVT.